This T cell receptor (beta chain) was sequenced in a study of tumor and adjacent non-tumor tissue in lung cancer. Study-level background: There were about twelve adenocarcinoma, 2 squamous cell carcinoma and 1 small cell lung cancer cases. Study-wide results and caveats: Tumor tissue had significantly higher TCR diversity than normal lung. Top 100 clones took a larger repertoire share in normal lung.

RNA was extracted from bulk tissue without any cell sorting. Distant lung tissue was collected more than 3 cm away from the tumor edge. Chemotherapy-naive patients with new lung cancer underwent thoracic surgery in China, August–late 2014. A modified ARM-PCR protocol with three rounds of nested PCR amplified TCRbeta. TCRdb independently ran MiXCR on the multiplex PCR reads; one entry per CDR3 protein. Here the sample spans 52,000 or so distinct CDR3 sequences, 74% being singletons. CDR1 and CDR2 from the germline V gene are MDHEN and SYDVKM. The CDR3 is 14 residues long. Trimming shortened V by 3 bases and J by 4 bases, and 9 bases separated the two germline ends. This clonotype was counted many times. Its antigen remains unknown.

The chain combines TRBV28 with TRBJ1-4, with D uncertain. The clonotype originates from a woman aged 60-75 years with non-small cell lung cancer. The sample comprised distant non-tumor lung tissue. CDR3 residues: CASSFLDLNEKLFF. CDR3 bases: TGTGCCAGCAGTTTCTTGGATCTTAATGAAAAACTGTTTTTT.